These 5 T cell receptor beta chains share one sample of origin, sequenced in a study of blood T cell repertoires in COVID-19. Measured with immunoSEQ multiplex PCR; TCRdb has only the in-frame clones, and not every one. The sample consists of fewer than 35,000 clones, approximately 88% of them appearing once. The material sequenced was peripheral blood. The receptor set was obtained from a man between 70 and 80 years old with active COVID-19.

The chain joins TRBV29-1 to TRBJ2-5; D is unresolved. V was pared by 6 bases and J by 4 bases, with 9 bases between. This CDR3 is 11 amino acids long. Germline-derived CDR1 and CDR2 are SQVTM and ANQGSEA. CDR3 DNA sequence: TGCAGCGTCAAGATCGGAGAGACCCAGTACTTC. Its translation: CSVKIGETQYF.

The chain couples TRBV13 to TRBJ2-3; D is perhaps TRBD2 (6 bases). Germline lookup yields CDR1 PRHDT and CDR2 FYEKMQ (reference sequence). The CDR3 is 14 amino acids. Trimming took 5 bases from V and 6 from J, leaving 15 bases between them. The CDR3 sequence is CASSPGTLEDTQYF. CDR3 coding DNA: TGTGCCAGCAGCCCCGGGACTTTGGAGGATACGCAGTATTTT.

The V gene is TRBV4-3, the J gene TRBJ2-4, with D possibly matching TRBD1 (5 bases). Germline V gene sequence: CDR1 LGHNA, CDR2 YSLEER. V was cut by 0 bases and J by 8 bases, with 17 bases left in between. The CDR3 is made up of 16 amino acids. For the CDR3, the DNA is TGCGCCAGCAGCCAAGATGCGCAGGGATTGCCCTACATTCAGTACTTC. Translating gives CASSQDAQGLPYIQYF.

This chain connects TRBV7-9 to TRBJ2-1; 7 bases agree with TRBD2. The germline V gene has CDR1 SEHNR and CDR2 FQNEAQ (reference sequence). The CDR3 contains 17 residues. J lost 0 bases, V lost 1 base, and 6 bases had no gene match. CDR3 amino acids: CASSLVSGGSSYNEQFF. The CDR3 DNA reads TGTGCCAGCAGCTTAGTTAGCGGCGGGAGCTCCTACAATGAGCAGTTCTTC. Combining the CDR3 with reference TRBV7-9 and TRBJ2-1 gives the whole variable domain DTGVSQNPRHKITKRGQNVTFRCDPISEHNRLYWYRQTLGQGPEFLTYFQNEAQLEKSRLLSDRFSAERPKGSFSTLEIQRTEQGDSAMYLCASSLVSGGSSYNEQFFGPGTRLTVL.

The chain employs TRBV5-1 and TRBJ2-7, with D possibly being TRBD2 (6 bases). Germline CDR1 and CDR2: SGHRS and YFSETQ. Trimming pared 7 bases from V and 7 bases from J, leaving 21 bases between. CDR3 length equals 14 residues. The CDR3 DNA is TGCGCCAGCGATGCGGGACGGGGAAACGGGGAGCAGTACTTC. Translated: CASDAGRGNGEQYF.